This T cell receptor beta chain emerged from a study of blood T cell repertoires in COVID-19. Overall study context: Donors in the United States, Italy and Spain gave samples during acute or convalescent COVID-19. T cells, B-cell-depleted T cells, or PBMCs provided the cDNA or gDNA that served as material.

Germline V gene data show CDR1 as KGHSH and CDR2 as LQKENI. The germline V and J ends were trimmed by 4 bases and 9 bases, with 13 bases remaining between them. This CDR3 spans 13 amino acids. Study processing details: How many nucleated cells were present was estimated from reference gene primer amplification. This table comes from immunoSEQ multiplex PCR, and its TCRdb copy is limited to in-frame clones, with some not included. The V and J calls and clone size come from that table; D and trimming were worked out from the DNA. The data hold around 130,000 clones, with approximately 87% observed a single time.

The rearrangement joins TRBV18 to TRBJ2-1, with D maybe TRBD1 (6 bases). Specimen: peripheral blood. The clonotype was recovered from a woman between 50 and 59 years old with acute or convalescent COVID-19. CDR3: CASSLTLGGEQFF. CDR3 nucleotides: TGTGCCAGCTCACTTACCCTAGGGGGTGAGCAGTTCTTC.